This is a list of T cell receptor beta chains from one sample in a study of blood T cell repertoires in COVID-19. The table came from immunoSEQ multiplex PCR; TCRdb's copy has only in-frame clones and leaves some out. In the table there are approximately 93,000 clones, around 86% of which are singletons. Sequenced sample: peripheral blood. The receptors were sampled from a man aged 50 or older with active or convalescent COVID-19. The conserved cysteine and the conserved F or W are not part of the CDR3 here.

>TRBV6-5
AGGTLYTGELF
>TRBV5-1
ASSLGILAASTDTQY
>TRBV6-6
ASSYGQLSYNSPLH
>TRBV19
ASSINRGQNEQY
>TRBV10-3
ATWKDRTNYGYT
>TRBV27
ASSLSPKGLAGVTDTQY
>TRBV6-5
ARTKRGRETEAF
>TRBV7-2
ASSFRAGDNQETQY
>TRBV5-6
ASSSTGQIGANVLT
>TRBV6-5
ASSYDRGRRGTEAF
>TRBV7-2
ASSSRTWNTEAF
>TRBV7-2
ASSLVTGDTEAF
>TRBV29-1
SVVPGGSYEQY
>TRBV2
ASRETGFYGYT
>TRBV24-1
ATSDPQYGGAGNEQF
>TRBV7-2
ASSLRLHGAYEQY
>TRBV28
ASSFSTGVNQPQH
>TRBV28
ASSTDTQY
>TRBV10-3
AISGTESNYGYT
>TRBV30
AWSAPGQVNTGELF
>TRBV24-1
ATSAGGGFYNEQF
>TRBV24-1
ATSDDVTGGADTQY
>TRBV2
ASQAGDSLNGYT
>TRBV18
ASSPKGGGSGSDEQF
>TRBV5-8
ASSFRVRYNSPLH
>TRBV3-1/TRBV3-2
ASSLLAGATDTQY
>TRBV4-1
ASSQVAGPYEQY
>TRBV24-1
ATSDYRGLQPQH
>TRBV4-2
ASSHLGGTSYEQY
>TRBV27
ASSQVEGTEAF
>TRBV3-1/TRBV3-2
ASSQVGGNNYNEQF
>TRBV21-1
ASSPLGAGAETDTQY
>TRBV6-5
ASSTRTGNQPQH
>TRBV19
ASSIHTVNTEAF
>TRBV24-1
ATSDAGGELARYNEQF
>TRBV2
ASSNNAGTGAQETQY
>TRBV19
ASSTVGRDEKLF
>TRBV5-6
ASSLTRNGELF
>TRBV12-3/TRBV12-4
ASSSDFKLF
>TRBV28
ASNPGGLAGNTGELF